This T cell receptor delta chain was recorded in a study of delta chains in infants with herpesvirus infections (dated by TCRdb to 2022 to 2025). In terms of the full investigation: A Ugandan infant birth cohort was prospectively followed from birth to characterize gammadelta T cell responses to primary cytomegalovirus (CMV) infection. From PBMC, gammadelta TCRs were sequenced for around 19 CMV-infected infants (one congenitally infected) and about 8 CMV-uninfected infants who had sufficient sample available. Blood samples from the infants were grouped into approximate ages of 1.5, 4, 8 and 12 months. Previously published Belgian fetal and cord blood gammadelta TCR data were added only for comparison and were not generated in this cohort.

In Kampala, Uganda, pregnant women receiving prenatal care were recruited and their infants were enrolled, and documentation of maternal HIV status was required. Home visits to families took place weekly, and collection of infant clinical information, oral swabs and peripheral blood began at 6 weeks of age and was repeated every 4 months after that. Blood was collected in heparin tubes, and PBMC were isolated by Ficoll-Paque density gradient centrifugation and cryopreserved. Here is what the overall study found, with its caveats: The authors noted a small sample size and no race- or environment-matched controls, since nearly all Ugandans acquire CMV before adulthood. In CMV-uninfected infants, the public clonotype might still exist at levels below the detection limit. Detection of the public clonotype was limited to the first time point after infection, and the public clonotype was not found in uninfected infants or in infants infected after 120 days.

This clone was detected only a few times. Its antigen target is currently unknown. Base qualities are not at hand, and no much larger clone is one base apart. Receptors were amplified or captured by RT-PCR. TCR cDNA was generated by reverse transcription of PBMC RNA with SuperScript II and gamma-chain- and delta-chain-specific primers. After purification with AMPure XP beads, the cDNA was amplified and indexed with Illumina adapters using the Nextera XT Index Kit. Sequencing of the gammadelta TCR libraries was done on an Illumina MiSeq using a V2 300-cycle kit. The authors' analysis ran thus. Using MiXCR v2.1.12, CDR3 sequences were assembled, and reads were mapped onto D, J and V genes obtained from GenBank. Repertoire analyses of the CDR3 clonotypes were performed with VDJtools v1.2.1. Clone calls in TCRdb were regenerated from the public reads with CATT, after which identical DNA sequences shared one row. It is TCRdb's table, rather than the study itself, that gives the V and J calls and clone size. A total of approximately 1,600 delta-chain clones appear in this sample, about 30% of them only once. 9.5% to 13% of the sample is taken by the ten largest.

The sequence derives from a human donor who was a Ugandan infant, either HIV-exposed or HIV-unexposed (not recorded which). This material consisted of peripheral blood, taken at time point 3 of longitudinal follow-up.

The nucleotide sequence reads TGTGCTCTTGGGGAACTACTCTCCCACCCGTACTGTGGACTCACCGATAAACTCATCTTT. The translation is CALGELLSHPYCGLTDKLIF. The rearrangement joined TRDV1 to TRDJ1, with the D gene too uncertain to name. V loses 0 bases, J loses 1 base, and the germline ends lie 24 bases apart. The CDR3 contains 20 residues, cysteine and phenylalanine counted. Just CDR3 DNA is preserved here, 60 bases in frame from base 1. From the germline V gene, CDR1 is TSWWSYY and CDR2 is QGS.